This paragraph reports one T cell receptor (beta chain). This clone was detected a few times. There is no known antigen for this receptor. No much larger clonotype is one base removed from it; base qualities were not supplied. Other nucleotide sequences from this sample produce the same CDR3. Receptor libraries were prepared by the immunoSEQ multiplex PCR assay. Around 94,000 TCR templates per sample were assayed on the deep sequencing platform. Genomic DNA extracted from sorted T cells was used for TCRbeta CDR3 sequencing. The original methods were these. The R programming language was used for clonal analysis of TCRbeta CDR3 data. Alloreactive CD4+ and CD8+ clones were defined by comparing unstimulated samples with post-reaction CFSE-low samples. Alloreactive CD4+ clones were assigned to regulatory or non-regulatory origin by matching sequences to sorted unstimulated Treg and non-Treg repertoires. This immuneACCESS table, as held by TCRdb, lists in-frame sequences with V and J called but not all clones. Of the missing ones, under half trace to an unresolved V gene in checked studies; the others have no known cause. V, J and clone size are taken as reported in that table, and D and trimming were inferred from the DNA itself. This sample gives fewer than 20,000 clones in total; 40% to 55% of them show up just once. Roughly 5.3% of the sample belongs to the ten largest clones.

The germline V gene (reference sequence) supplies CDR1 SEHNR and CDR2 FQNEAQ. The germline V end is reduced by 4 bases and the J end by 7 bases; junction bases left unmatched: 4. Its CDR3 holds 14 amino acids, cysteine through phenylalanine. Only the CDR3 DNA is retained, 42 bases long and in frame from the first base. The record originates from a study of siplizumab effects on memory and regulatory T cells (dated by TCRdb to about 2019). In the study overall: Across roughly 8 responder-stimulator pairs, mixed lymphocyte reactions were run in pairs, one with siplizumab at roughly 0.92 ug/mL and one without drug. The study examined how the anti-CD2 antibody siplizumab affects alloreactive T-cell subsets in allogeneic mixed lymphocyte reactions built from human PBMCs. General conclusions and limits of the study: Greater diversity appeared to be present in unstimulated naive T cells than in memory T cells, and a substantial contribution to the alloresponse seemed to be made by naive cells. Among mappable alloreactive CD4+ clones, the Treg-derived fraction averaged approximately 72% with siplizumab versus roughly 30% in control reactions. Whether proliferating Tregs from siplizumab cultures were suppressive was not functionally confirmed. For roughly 75-96% of proliferating CD4+ or CD8+ clones, no naive or memory phenotype could be assigned. Sequences below about 10^-5 frequency were poorly captured, so only a minor fraction of alloreactive clones could be mapped to unstimulated subsets. The cumulative frequency of alloreactive sequences that could be traced back to unstimulated CD4+ memory T cells was significantly reduced by siplizumab.

Cells in the mixed lymphocyte reaction were cultured together at 37 degrees C for under seven days. After responder PBMCs were labelled with CFSE and stimulator PBMCs with Violet Dye, the two populations were combined at a 1:1 ratio. Sorted unstimulated T cells, along with proliferating T cells recovered from mixed lymphocyte reactions, underwent TCRbeta CDR3 sequencing. Fresh whole blood from about ten HLA-typed healthy donors served as the source for isolating PBMCs. For TCR sequencing, responder T cells that had proliferated and were CFSE-low were FACS-sorted once the mixed lymphocyte reaction was over.

The sample consisted of CFSE-low (dividing) CD4+ T cells sorted from an allogeneic mixed lymphocyte reaction. This TCR was sampled from a human donor in good health; the cells came from an allogeneic mixed lymphocyte reaction. The receptor chain draws on TRBV7-9 and TRBJ1-2, and 12 junctional nucleotides match TRBD1. The nucleotide sequence is given as TGTGCCAGCAGCTCGGGACAGGGGGCGGGTGGCTACACCTTC. This encodes CASSSGQGAGGYTF.